One sample yielded the 11 T cell receptor beta chains listed below, sequenced in a study of cytomegalovirus exposure and HLA in healthy donors. The PCR contained 60 Vbeta and 13 Jbeta primers. TCRdb keeps only in-frame clones here, not all; method: immunoSEQ multiplex PCR. The repertoire holds 50,000 or so clones, approximately 77% seen once, with approximately 10% in the top ten. The sequenced sample consisted of PBMCs. The receptor source for this set is a woman aged 45-60 years in good health and CMV-seronegative.

The V and J genes are TRBV15 and TRBJ2-3; TRBD2 agrees at 9 bases. V lost 0 bases, J lost 4 bases, and 8 bases stayed unmatched. Germline CDR1 reads LNHNV; CDR2 reads YYDKDF (reference sequence). There are 17 residues in the CDR3. The CDR3 nucleotides read TGTGCCACCAGCAGAGATCATGGCGGGGGGGCCCCAGATACGCAGTATTTT. It specifies CATSRDHGGGAPDTQYF.

The gene calls are TRBV6-5 and TRBJ2-7; unclear D gene. CDR1 MNHEY and CDR2 SVGAGI come from the germline V gene. V was cut by 3 bases and J by 6 bases, with 12 bases left in between. CDR3 length: 13 amino acids. CDR3 DNA sequence: TGTGCCAGCAGTTATAAACAGTTACGCGAGCAGTACTTC. Translation gives CASSYKQLREQYF.

In this sample, this clone turned up once. V usage is TRBV7-9 and J usage is TRBJ2-5; a possible D gene is TRBD1 (6 bases). The length of the CDR3 is 14 residues. The V end was cut by 5 bases, the J end by 5 bases, with 15 bases between. CDR1 and CDR2 (germline): SEHNR, FQNEAQ (reference sequence). CDR3 nucleotides: TGTGCCAGCAGCCCAGGACAGCCGGTTGAGACCCAGTACTTC. Amino acids: CASSPGQPVETQYF.

The chain couples TRBV11-2 to TRBJ2-3, with 8 positions matching TRBD1. CDR3 length: 13 residues. CDR1 SGHAT and CDR2 FQNNGV come from the germline V gene. V trimming: 4 bases; J trimming: 14 bases; junction bases outside the gene matches: 11. The CDR3 is CASSSGQGQLGYF. The CDR3 nucleotides are TGTGCCAGCAGCTCCGGACAGGGCCAATTAGGGTATTTT. Drawing the rest from reference TRBV11-2 and TRBJ2-3, the complete variable domain is EAGVAQSPRYKIIEKRQSVAFWCNPISGHATLYWYQQILGQGPKLLIQFQNNGVVDDSQLPKDRFSAERLKGVDSTLKIQPAKLEDSAVYLCASSSGQGQLGYFGPGTRLTVL.

The V and J genes are TRBV5-1 and TRBJ2-5, with 8 positions matching TRBD1. V shed 0 bases, J shed 1 base, and the junction held 2 bases outside the gene matches. Germline CDR1 and CDR2: SGHRS and YFSETQ. The CDR3 totals 15 residues. The CDR3 region has the DNA TGCGCCAGCAGCTTGGGAGGACAGGGCCAAGAGACCCAGTACTTC. It is translated as CASSLGGQGQETQYF.

Turning to this clone: The CDR3 carries no conserved terminal phenylalanine or tryptophan, so it likely arises from a read error. The CDR3 sequence: CASSLTGGNQPQHV. For the CDR3, the DNA is TGTGCCAGCAGCTTAACAGGGGGCAATCAGCCCCAGCATGTT. This sequence joins TRBV7-2 and TRBJ1-5; 7 bases map to TRBD1. The CDR3 consists of 14 residues. Per germline, CDR1 SGHTA and CDR2 FQGNSA. J was trimmed by 2 bases and V by 2 bases; bases with no gene match: 0.

V gene TRBV5-1 combines with J gene TRBJ2-7, with 7 bases that match TRBD2. Germline V gene sequence: CDR1 SGHRS, CDR2 YFSETQ. Unmatched junction bases numbered 9, after V lost 4 bases and J lost 5 bases. CDR3 size: 14 residues. CDR3 protein: CASSPDRGVDEQYF. CDR3 nucleotides: TGCGCCAGCAGCCCCGATCGGGGGGTAGACGAGCAGTACTTC.

The rearrangement links TRBV4-3 to TRBJ1-1, with D possibly being TRBD1 (5 bases). This CDR3 region has 16 residues. The V gene lost 4 bases and the J gene lost 1 base, with 16 bases spanning the gap. The germline CDR1 and CDR2 sequences are LGHNA and YSLEER. In DNA, the CDR3 is TGCGCCAGCAGCCGGGCGCCTCGCGGACAGAACACTGAAGCTTTCTTT. Residues: CASSRAPRGQNTEAFF.

V usage is TRBV5-1 and J usage is TRBJ1-1, with D maybe TRBD1 (6 bases). The CDR3 is made up of 15 amino acids. V gave up 2 bases and J gave up 1 base, with 12 bases separating them. Germline V gene sequence: CDR1 SGHRS, CDR2 YFSETQ. DNA for the CDR3: TGCGCCAGCAGCTTACAGGGTATCGGGAACACTGAAGCTTTCTTT. Protein: CASSLQGIGNTEAFF.

This clone rates as medium-sized (0.01 to 0.1%). V and J are TRBV28 and TRBJ2-1; 8 bases are shared with TRBD2. Trimming cost V 3 bases and J 6 bases; bases outside gene matches: 7. Looked up from germline, CDR1 is MDHEN and CDR2 is SYDVKM. The CDR3 length is 15 residues. CDR3 residues: CASSLGAGDLNEQFF. CDR3 sequence (DNA): TGTGCCAGCAGTTTGGGAGCGGGAGATCTCAATGAGCAGTTCTTC. Variable domain in full (rest from reference TRBV28 and TRBJ2-1): DVKVTQSSRYLVKRTGEKVFLECVQDMDHENMFWYRQDPGLGLRLIYFSYDVKMKEKGDIPEGYSVSREKKERFSLILESASTNQTSMYLCASSLGAGDLNEQFFGPGTRLTVL.

The count of this clone is one. The rearrangement joins TRBV11-3 to TRBJ2-7; 8 bases line up with TRBD1. Per the germline V gene, CDR1 is SGHNT and CDR2 is YENEEA. The ends lost 3 bases at V and 5 bases at J; junction bases unmatched: 3. The CDR3 is 13 amino acids. The CDR3 DNA follows: TGTGCCAGCAGCTTGGGACAGGTCAACGAGCAGTACTTC. Amino acid sequence: CASSLGQVNEQYF.